This T cell receptor beta chain comes out of a study of T cell repertoires in cytomegalovirus infection. This clonotype came up a few times. TCRdb analysed the reads with MiXCR anew, one entry per CDR3 protein. In the table there are roughly 720,000 distinct CDR3 sequences, less than 40% of which are singletons. Per germline, CDR1 SEHNR and CDR2 FQNEAQ (reference sequence). The CDR3 totals 18 residues. The V segment lost 5 bases and the J segment 3 bases; nucleotides outside the gene matches: 11. The chain is built from TRBV7-9 and TRBJ2-3; TRBD2 matches 13 bases. The sample taken for sequencing was PBMCs. The TCR originated in a human donor in good health (CMV status not recorded). Some clones in this sample may be carry-over from other donors' samples. CDR3 in DNA: TGTGCCAGCAGCCCATCCGGACTAGCGGGAGAACCGACAGATACGCAGTATTTT. Amino acids: CASSPSGLAGEPTDTQYF.